Presented here are 5 T cell receptor beta chains from one specimen sequenced in a study of blood T cells in healthy people across ages. The use of a sample-barcoded 5' primer and a J-beta primer mix characterized a second PCR of roughly 6 to 11 cycles. Each CDR3 protein is one row after TCRdb ran MiXCR on the 5' RACE reads. The profile shows about 970,000 distinct CDR3 sequences, roughly 47% of them singletons. The source material was blood. The source of these receptors is a woman aged 55-70 years in good health.

The J gene is TRBJ1-5, the V gene TRBV5-5; D uncertain. The CDR3 length is 15 residues. The V gene's germline CDR1 is SGHKS and CDR2 YYEKEE (reference sequence). Trimming removed 5 bases at V and 0 bases at J, with 12 bases between. CDR3 loop: CASSSGAYSNQPQHF. Written as DNA, the CDR3 is TGTGCCAGCAGTTCGGGTGCTTATAGCAATCAGCCCCAGCATTTT.

The rearrangement links TRBV7-9 to TRBJ2-7; 9 bases match TRBD1. Germline V gene lookup returns CDR1 SEHNR and CDR2 FQNEAQ (reference sequence). Trimming at V came to 5 bases and at J to 5 bases, leaving 19 bases not matched to a gene. The CDR3 runs to 18 residues. The CDR3 sequence: CASSTSRETGTGINEQYF. The CDR3 nucleotides read TGTGCCAGCAGCACCTCGAGGGAAACCGGGACAGGGATCAACGAGCAGTACTTC.

The chain carries TRBV7-3 and TRBJ2-1; D is possibly TRBD2 (5 bases). The CDR3 sequence is 14 residues long. Looked up from germline, CDR1 is SGHTA and CDR2 is FQGTGA. Trimming removed 2 bases at V and 10 bases at J, with 15 bases between. The CDR3 nucleotides are TGTGCCAGCAGCTTAGTAGGCCCGGGATCGGAGCAGTTCTTC. Protein: CASSLVGPGSEQFF.

This clonotype occurred a few times. A read error may explain this, as a much larger clone is one base away. The chain is built from TRBV27 and TRBJ2-5; D is unresolved. Trimming removed 4 bases from V and 11 bases from J, with 17 bases in between. Looked up from germline, CDR1 is MNHEY and CDR2 is SMNVEV (reference sequence). The CDR3 is 13 amino acids. The CDR3 DNA is TGTGCCAGCAGTTATGGCGGAAGCAATGAGCAGTACTTC. As protein: CASSYGGSNEQYF.

Comments on this clonotype: The junction shows a germline mismatch at one end, possibly a read error. V and J are TRBV12-3 or TRBV12-4 and TRBJ2-3; TRBD2 matches at 10 bases. The CDR3 extends over 14 amino acids. Written as DNA, the CDR3 is TGTGCCGGCAGTTTAGAGGGACTAGCGGATACGCAGTATTTT. Translating gives CAGSLEGLADTQYF.